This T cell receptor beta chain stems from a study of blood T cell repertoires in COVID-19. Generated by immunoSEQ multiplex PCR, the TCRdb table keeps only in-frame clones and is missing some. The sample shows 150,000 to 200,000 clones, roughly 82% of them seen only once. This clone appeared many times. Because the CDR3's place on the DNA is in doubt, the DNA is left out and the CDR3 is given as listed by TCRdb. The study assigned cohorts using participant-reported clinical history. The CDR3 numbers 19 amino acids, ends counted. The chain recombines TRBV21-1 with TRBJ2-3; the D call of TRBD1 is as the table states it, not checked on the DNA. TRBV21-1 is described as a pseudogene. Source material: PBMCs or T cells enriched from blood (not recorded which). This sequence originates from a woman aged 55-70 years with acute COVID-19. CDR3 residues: CKALYFCAQGKGSTDTQYF.